These 18 T cell receptor beta chains were sequenced from one sample in a study of identical twins. TCRdb fed the 5' RACE reads into MiXCR, producing one record per CDR3 protein. The table includes 450,000 to 650,000 distinct CDR3 sequences, 13% to 15% detected once. This same sample was also taken into another study, of yellow fever vaccine responses in identical twins.

The sample was CD4+ T cells sorted from blood. The receptors come from a woman aged 18-35 years in good health.

This clonotype showed up just a few times. The chain is built from TRBV2 and TRBJ2-7; D gene ambiguous. CDR3 length: 12 amino acids. The ends were cut back, 9 bases at V and 2 bases at J, with 11 bases in the middle. Germline CDR1 reads SNHLY; CDR2 reads FYNNEI. This chain's CDR3 is CARPQRTYEQYV. CDR3 nucleotide sequence: TGTGCCAGACCACAACGAACCTACGAGCAGTACGTC.

This clonotype occurred a few times. The gene calls are TRBV12-3 or TRBV12-4 and TRBJ1-1; D gene unclear. V was shortened by 3 bases and J by 4 bases, with 12 bases between the two germline ends. The CDR3 is 14 amino acids. The CDR3 bases are TGTGCCAGCAGTTTGCAGGAAGGCGGCACTGAAGCTTTCTTT. This encodes CASSLQEGGTEAFF.

The chain combines TRBV9 with TRBJ2-1; TRBD2 agrees at 9 bases. The CDR3 sequence is 19 residues long. V lost 0 bases and J lost 4; bases outside the gene matches: 14. The V gene's germline CDR1 is SGDLS and CDR2 YYNGEE. Written as DNA, the CDR3 is TGTGCCAGCAGCGTAGGTCTTAGCGGGAGATTCGGCTTATACAATGAGCAGTTCTTC. Its protein product is CASSVGLSGRFGLYNEQFF.

The sample holds a few counts of this clonotype. This chain joins TRBV20-1 and TRBJ2-7; TRBD1 matches 8 bases. Looked up from germline, CDR1 is DFQATT and CDR2 is SNEGSKA (reference sequence). V lost 2 bases, J lost 5 bases, and 2 bases stayed unmatched. The CDR3 spans 12 residues. CDR3 coding DNA: TGCAGTGCTAGAACGGACAGGGACGAGCAGTACTTC. Translated, it gives CSARTDRDEQYF.

Only a few counts were recorded for this clonotype. The chain links TRBV7-2 to TRBJ2-3, with TRBD2 matching over 7 bases. The CDR3 runs to 16 residues. J lost 4 bases, V lost 5 bases, and 12 bases had no gene match. The germline gives CDR1 SGHTA, CDR2 FQGNSA. The CDR3 protein is CASSHGLVWVADTQYF. CDR3 coding DNA: TGTGCCAGCAGCCACGGACTAGTTTGGGTGGCAGATACGCAGTATTTT.

The chain carries TRBV12-3 or TRBV12-4 and TRBJ2-3, with unresolved D. V shed 1 base and J shed 0 bases, with 8 bases lying between them. The CDR3 spans 15 residues. The CDR3 region has the DNA TGTGCCAGCAGTTTAGGTCCCATTAGCACAGATACGCAGTATTTT. Translating gives CASSLGPISTDTQYF.

This clonotype has at least ten counts. The genes are TRBV7-9 and TRBJ1-2, with TRBD1 matching 8 bases. This CDR3 has 15 amino acids. Trimming cost V 5 bases and J 9 bases; bases outside gene matches: 14. Germline V gives CDR1 SEHNR, CDR2 FQNEAQ (reference sequence). DNA of the CDR3: TGTGCCAGCAGCCGCGACCTTTGGACAGGGACAAGCTACACCTTC. Its translation: CASSRDLWTGTSYTF.

The chain carries TRBV7-8 and TRBJ1-1; tentative D call: TRBD1 (6 bases). The germline V gene has CDR1 SGHVS and CDR2 FQNEAQ. V lost 5 bases, J lost 3 bases, and 25 bases lay in between. The CDR3 has 18 residues. The CDR3 protein is CASSLRDTVLIGDTEAFF. The CDR3 DNA follows: TGTGCCAGCAGCCTCCGGGACACGGTTTTGATAGGGGACACTGAAGCTTTCTTT.

This sequence joins TRBV12-3 or TRBV12-4 and TRBJ2-7; a possible D gene is TRBD2 (5 bases). V was pared by 8 bases and J by 7 bases, with 15 bases between. There are 12 residues in the CDR3. CDR3 loop: CASGLMTSEQYF. DNA for the CDR3: TGTGCCAGCGGACTCATGACTTCGGAGCAGTACTTC.

This clonotype turned up a few times. The gene calls are TRBV28 and TRBJ1-6, with D perhaps matching TRBD1 (6 bases). The CDR3 covers 15 residues. Trimming shortened V by 3 bases and J by 6 bases, and 12 bases separated the two germline ends. CDR1 MDHEN and CDR2 SYDVKM come from the germline V gene. The CDR3 bases are TGTGCCAGCAGTTTGCAAACAGGGTCTAATTCACCCCTCCACTTT. This codes for CASSLQTGSNSPLHF.

This sequence joins TRBV5-1 and TRBJ1-5; D unresolved. The CDR3 contains 14 residues. The V end was cut by 4 bases, the J end by 0 bases, with 8 bases between. The V gene's germline CDR1 is SGHRS and CDR2 YFSETQ. The CDR3 nucleotides are TGCGCCAGCAGCAACGGCCCTAGCAATCAGCCCCAGCATTTT. Protein: CASSNGPSNQPQHF.

The genes are TRBV3-1 and TRBJ2-1, with 11 bases fitting TRBD2. The trim removed 0 bases at V and 6 bases at J, leaving 4 bases unmatched. The CDR3 is made up of 16 amino acids. Germline V gives CDR1 LGHDT, CDR2 YNNKEL (reference sequence). In nucleotides, the CDR3 is TGTGCCAGCAGCCAAGATACTAGCGGGAGTTCCAATGAGCAGTTCTTC. Its protein is CASSQDTSGSSNEQFF.

This sequence joins TRBV12-3 or TRBV12-4 and TRBJ2-3, with 10 bases fitting TRBD2. The V gene end was trimmed by 5 bases and the J gene end by 0 bases; junction bases not matched to a gene: 11. The CDR3 covers 18 residues. The CDR3 DNA sequence: TGTGCCAGCAGTGCTCCGGGACTAGCGCAAACTAGCACAGATACGCAGTATTTT. This encodes CASSAPGLAQTSTDTQYF.

This clonotype was seen only a few times. The V gene is TRBV7-9, the J gene TRBJ2-1, with TRBD2 matching 7 bases. The germline V gene encodes CDR1 SEHNR and CDR2 FQNEAQ (reference sequence). The CDR3 totals 15 residues. The trim removed 3 bases at V and 3 bases at J, leaving 5 bases unmatched. This CDR3 is CASSLGRAIYNEQFF. The DNA of the CDR3 is TGTGCCAGCAGCTTGGGGAGGGCTATCTACAATGAGCAGTTCTTC.

The sample holds a few counts of this clonotype. This chain links TRBV20-1 with TRBJ1-4; unclear D gene. In germline, CDR1 is DFQATT, CDR2 SNEGSKA (reference sequence). The ends were cut back, 0 bases at V and 6 bases at J, with 14 bases in the middle. This CDR3 is built from 15 residues. In DNA, the CDR3 is TGCAGTGCTAGAGATTGGTGGCAGTCAGATGAAAAACTGTTTTTT. This codes for CSARDWWQSDEKLFF.

This chain links TRBV12-3 or TRBV12-4 with TRBJ2-7; D remains ambiguous. V lost 5 bases, J lost 1 base, and 6 bases lay in between. This CDR3 has 12 amino acids. CDR3 loop: CASSDESYEQYV. CDR3 DNA: TGTGCCAGCAGTGACGAATCCTACGAGCAGTACGTC.

The genes are TRBV5-1 and TRBJ2-5, with D possibly being TRBD1 (6 bases). This CDR3 contains 13 residues. CDR1 is SGHRS, CDR2 YFSETQ, per germline. The ends were cut back, 4 bases at V and 3 bases at J, with 10 bases in the middle. The CDR3 is CASSGQTKETQYF. As DNA, the CDR3 is TGCGCCAGCAGCGGACAGACCAAAGAGACCCAGTACTTC. Complete variable domain (other parts from reference TRBV5-1 and TRBJ2-5): KAGVTQTPRYLIKTRGQQVTLSCSPISGHRSVSWYQQTPGQGLQFLFEYFSETQRNKGNFPGRFSGRQFSNSRSEMNVSTLELGDSALYLCASSGQTKETQYFGPGTRLLVL.

The chain has TRBV7-2 and TRBJ2-1; TRBD1 matches 8 bases. Germline assignment: CDR1 SGHTA and CDR2 FQGNSA. The CDR3 totals 16 residues. Trimming took 5 bases from V and 4 from J; bases not matched to a gene: 10. CDR3 region: CASSQWSGQAYNEQFF. CDR3 in DNA: TGTGCCAGCAGCCAGTGGTCGGGACAGGCTTACAATGAGCAGTTCTTC.